The 18 T cell receptor beta chains listed next were all sequenced from one sample in a study of blood T cell repertoires in COVID-19. Method: immunoSEQ multiplex PCR; TCRdb's copy keeps in-frame clones and lacks some. The repertoire includes approximately 23,000 clones, about 92% of them detected once, and 2.5% to 3.5% sits in the top ten. The specimen was peripheral blood. Source of these receptors: a man aged 65 to 85 with acute or convalescent COVID-19.

The chain employs TRBV19 and TRBJ1-4, with D possibly matching TRBD1 (6 bases). V lost 6 bases and J 5 bases, leaving 13 bases between the germline ends. This CDR3 has 14 residues. In germline, CDR1 is LNHDA, CDR2 SQIVND (reference sequence). CDR3 DNA sequence: TGTGCCAGTAGGATGACAGGCATCAATGAAAAACTGTTTTTT. The encoded protein is CASRMTGINEKLFF. Based on the CDR3 plus reference TRBV19 and TRBJ1-4, the full variable domain is DGGITQSPKYLFRKEGQNVTLSCEQNLNHDAMYWYRQDPGQGLRLIYYSQIVNDFQKGDIAEGYSVSREKKESFPLTVTSAQKNPTAFYLCASRMTGINEKLFFGSGTQLSVL.

The rearrangement joins TRBV11-2 to TRBJ1-2; TRBD1 might be the D (5 bases). Trimming removed 5 bases from V and 4 bases from J, with 17 bases in between. Germline values: CDR1 SGHAT, CDR2 FQNNGV. This CDR3 contains 15 residues. This chain's CDR3 is CASSTNRGGIYGYTF. CDR3 bases: TGTGCCAGCAGCACAAATAGGGGTGGAATCTATGGCTACACCTTC. Filled out from reference TRBV11-2 and TRBJ1-2, the complete variable domain reads EAGVAQSPRYKIIEKRQSVAFWCNPISGHATLYWYQQILGQGPKLLIQFQNNGVVDDSQLPKDRFSAERLKGVDSTLKIQPAKLEDSAVYLCASSTNRGGIYGYTFGSGTRLTVV.

V usage is TRBV20-1 and J usage is TRBJ2-7, with no clear D. The CDR3 runs 11 residues. Germline V gene lookup returns CDR1 DFQATT and CDR2 SNEGSKA (reference sequence). The chain's CDR3 is CSPWSTNEQYF. CDR3 sequence (DNA): TGCAGCCCCTGGAGTACTAACGAGCAGTACTTC.

This clone was seen only once. The chain uses TRBV27 and TRBJ2-5; 8 positions match TRBD1. This CDR3 spans 16 amino acids. CDR1 is MNHEY, CDR2 SMNVEV, per germline (reference sequence). V shed 2 bases and J 5 bases; nucleotides not matched to a gene: 10. In DNA, the CDR3 is TGTGCCAGCAGTTTAGCCACGGACAGGGTCGGGGAGACCCAGTACTTC. This translates into CASSLATDRVGETQYF.

The V gene is TRBV7-3, the J gene TRBJ2-3; TRBD1 aligns across 9 bases. This CDR3 is built from 16 residues. The germline gives CDR1 SGHTA, CDR2 FQGTGA. J was trimmed by 8 bases and V by 5 bases; bases with no gene match: 14. The CDR3 DNA follows: TGTGCCAGCAGCCCTACTGGGCCGGGACAGGGTGGTACGCAGTATTTT. Encoded protein: CASSPTGPGQGGTQYF. Full variable domain (rest looked up from reference TRBV7-3 and TRBJ2-3): GAGVSQTPSNKVTEKGKYVELRCDPISGHTALYWYRQSLGQGPEFLIYFQGTGAADDSGLPNDRFFAVRPEGSVSTLKIQRTERGDSAVYLCASSPTGPGQGGTQYFGPGTRLTVL.

The CDR3 coding sequence is TGTGCCAGCAGTTTACTGACTAGCCGCGAGCAGTACTTC. Amino acids: CASSLLTSREQYF. The chain has TRBV12-3 or TRBV12-4 and TRBJ2-7; TRBD2 matches 7 bases. This CDR3 comprises 13 residues. The V segment lost 2 bases and the J segment 6 bases; nucleotides outside the gene matches: 4.

The chain combines TRBV10-2 with TRBJ2-7; TRBD2 matches 8 bases. The V gene's germline CDR1 is WSHSY and CDR2 SAAADI. The ends lost 7 bases at V and 6 bases at J; junction bases unmatched: 11. CDR3 length equals 14 residues. The DNA of the CDR3 is TGCGCCAGCAAAAAACCCGGGGGGGGCTTCGAGCAGTACTTC. This encodes CASKKPGGGFEQYF.

This CDR3 reads CAISEWAGAQPQHF. The CDR3 DNA follows: TGTGCCATCAGTGAGTGGGCAGGGGCTCAGCCCCAGCATTTT. The rearrangement joins TRBV10-3 to TRBJ1-5, with D perhaps matching TRBD1 (6 bases). The length of the CDR3 is 14 residues. V shed 1 base and J shed 6 bases, with 10 bases lying between them. Germline loops: CDR1 ENHRY, CDR2 SYGVKD.

V usage is TRBV4-3 and J usage is TRBJ2-1, with 11 positions matching TRBD1. J lost 4 bases, V lost 2 bases, and 4 bases had no gene match. Germline CDR1 LGHNA, CDR2 YSLEER. The CDR3 has 16 residues. In DNA, the CDR3 is TGCGCCAGCAGCCAACGGGGACAGGGGGGATACAATGAGCAGTTCTTC. It yields the protein CASSQRGQGGYNEQFF.

The genes are TRBV5-6 and TRBJ2-7; TRBD1 agrees at 7 bases. The J segment lost 4 bases and the V segment lost 4 bases, leaving 8 bases of the junction unmatched. Germline loops: CDR1 SGHDT, CDR2 YYEEEE. The CDR3 is made up of 14 amino acids. This CDR3 is CASSHRGGRYEQYF. Written as DNA, the CDR3 is TGTGCCAGCAGCCATAGAGGGGGCAGGTACGAGCAGTACTTC.

V and J are TRBV3-1 (or the pseudogene TRBV3-2) and TRBJ2-5; TRBD2 agrees at 9 bases. Germline CDR1 reads LGHDT; CDR2 reads YNNKEL (reference sequence). Germline trimming cut 3 bases from V and 5 bases from J; bases unmatched to any gene: 4. This CDR3 region has 14 residues. The CDR3 loop reads CASSQRGGGETQYF. The CDR3 DNA reads TGTGCCAGCAGCCAGCGGGGGGGTGGCGAGACCCAGTACTTC.

In this sample, this clone turned up once. The V call is TRBV29-1, the J call TRBJ1-1; 7 nucleotides agree with TRBD1. Per germline, CDR1 SQVTM and CDR2 ANQGSEA. The ends lost 5 bases at V and 1 base at J; junction bases unmatched: 4. This CDR3 region has 13 residues. The DNA for the CDR3 is TGCAGCGTTTCGGGACAGCAGAACACTGAAGCTTTCTTT. Encoded protein: CSVSGQQNTEAFF. Looking up the rest from reference TRBV29-1 and TRBJ1-1 gives the full variable domain: SAVISQKPSRDICQRGTSLTIQCQVDSQVTMMFWYRQQPGQSLTLIATANQGSEATYESGFVIDKFPISRPNLTFSTLTVSNMSPEDSSIYLCSVSGQQNTEAFFGQGTRLTVV.

The V and J genes are TRBV7-2 and TRBJ1-6; TRBD1 agrees at 7 bases. Losses at the gene ends were 4 bases for V and 6 bases for J; bases not matched to a gene: 6. CDR3 length: 15 residues. Germline assignment: CDR1 SGHTA and CDR2 FQGNSA. CDR3 residues: CASSWGQSINSPLHF. The CDR3 DNA sequence: TGTGCCAGCAGCTGGGGACAGAGCATTAATTCACCCCTCCACTTT.

The chain has TRBV7-8 and TRBJ1-5; D remains unclear. The CDR3 is 13 amino acids. Germline lookup yields CDR1 SGHVS and CDR2 FQNEAQ. The V end was cut by 0 bases, the J end by 6 bases, with 6 bases between. The CDR3: CASSLAVGQPQHF. DNA for the CDR3: TGTGCCAGCAGCTTAGCCGTCGGTCAGCCCCAGCATTTT.

The gene calls are TRBV30 and TRBJ1-5; TRBD1 might be the D (6 bases). CDR1 and CDR2 from the germline V gene are GTSNPN and SVGIG (reference sequence). Trimming removed 1 base at V and 2 bases at J, with 6 bases between. The CDR3 sequence is 13 residues long. For the CDR3, the DNA is TGTGCCTGGAGTGGACAGGGCAATCAGCCCCAGCATTTT. Translating gives CAWSGQGNQPQHF.

The V and J genes are TRBV5-6 and TRBJ2-7, with D tentatively TRBD2 (6 bases). Germline CDR1 reads SGHDT; CDR2 reads YYEEEE. V was cut by 1 base and J by 5 bases, with 16 bases left in between. The CDR3 is 15 amino acids. Here the CDR3 DNA reads TGTGCCAGCAGCTTGTTGGCGGGGTCGCCCCACGAGCAGTACTTC. As protein: CASSLLAGSPHEQYF. Filled out from reference TRBV5-6 and TRBJ2-7, the complete variable domain reads DAGVTQSPTHLIKTRGQQVTLRCSPKSGHDTVSWYQQALGQGPQFIFQYYEEEERQRGNFPDRFSGHQFPNYSSELNVNALLLGDSALYLCASSLLAGSPHEQYFGPGTRLTVT.

This clone was seen only once. The V call is TRBV18, the J call TRBJ2-1, with D uncertain. In germline, CDR1 is KGHSH, CDR2 LQKENI. The V gene lost 4 bases and the J gene lost 4 bases, with 14 bases spanning the gap. This CDR3 spans 15 amino acids. CDR3 region: CASSHSQTSYNEQFF. For the CDR3, the DNA is TGTGCCAGCTCACACTCTCAGACATCATACAATGAGCAGTTCTTC.

The V and J genes are TRBV7-2 and TRBJ2-7; 11 bases line up with TRBD1. In germline, CDR1 is SGHTA, CDR2 FQGNSA. The CDR3 runs 17 residues. With 5 bases clipped from V and 1 base from J, the junction kept 10 bases outside the gene matches. The CDR3, as DNA: TGTGCCAGCAGCCCGGGACAGGGGGTATGGTTGTCCTACGAGCAGTACTTC. This codes for CASSPGQGVWLSYEQYF. The whole variable domain, filled in from reference TRBV7-2 and TRBJ2-7, reads GAGVSQSPSNKVTEKGKDVELRCDPISGHTALYWYRQSLGQGLEFLIYFQGNSAPDKSGLPSDRFSAERTGGSVSTLTIQRTQQEDSAVYLCASSPGQGVWLSYEQYFGPGTRLTVT.